A selection of T cell receptor beta chains follows, all from one sample in a study of human T cells and chemical hapten exposure. TCRdb independently ran MiXCR on the RACE reads; one entry per CDR3 protein. This sample has 80,000 to 100,000 distinct CDR3 sequences, with 10% to 11% found just once. Sequences were derived from whole blood, sampled in connection with sensitization to the hapten diphenylcyclopropenone (DPC). These receptors all come from an older woman with alopecia areata. Some clones in this sample may be carry-over from other donors' samples. CDR3s include the opening cysteine and the closing phenylalanine or tryptophan. Fields, in order: clone size, J gene, CDR3 length, D gene, V gene, CDR3 protein, CDR3 DNA. The D gene is left open where the match is weak. Not every row has a clone size; where given, it reads once, few, many or a size class.

many,TRBJ2-3,15,TRBD2,TRBV2,CASSEALAGGDTQYF,TGTGCCAGCAGTGAAGCGCTAGCGGGAGGAGATACGCAGTATTTT
many,TRBJ2-7,14,-,TRBV7-9,CASSSSAVHYEQYF,TGTGCCAGCAGCTCGTCAGCGGTTCACTACGAGCAGTACTTC
-,TRBJ2-7,13,-,TRBV29-1,CSVGSGATYEQYF,TGCAGCGTTGGGTCGGGGGCTACCTACGAGCAGTACTTC
few,TRBJ1-3,17,-,TRBV5-1,CASSLLPKKGGGNTIYF,TGCGCCAGCAGCTTACTGCCTAAAAAGGGCGGTGGAAACACCATATATTTT
-,TRBJ2-7,16,-,TRBV12-3/TRBV12-4,CASSLIYGGNPYEQYF,TGTGCCAGCAGTTTGATATATGGGGGGAACCCCTACGAGCAGTACTTC
many,TRBJ2-1,15,TRBD2,TRBV20-1,CSASLLAGGNNEQFF,TGCAGTGCTAGTCTCCTAGCGGGGGGGAACAATGAGCAGTTCTTC
many,TRBJ2-5,14,-,TRBV12-3/TRBV12-4,CASSFGLAGETQYF,TGTGCCAGCAGTTTCGGCCTAGCCGGGGAGACCCAGTACTTC
few,TRBJ2-3,16,TRBD2,TRBV14,CASSFRSGGASDTQYF,TGTGCCAGCAGCTTTCGTTCCGGGGGGGCATCCGATACGCAGTATTTT
many,TRBJ1-3,15,TRBD1,TRBV3-1,CASSLQTGSGDTIYF,TGTGCCAGCAGCCTCCAGACAGGGTCCGGGGACACCATATATTTT
-,TRBJ1-3,15,-,TRBV20-1,CSARVEEGSGNTIYF,TGCAGTGCTAGAGTTGAAGAGGGCTCTGGAAACACCATATATTTT
-,TRBJ2-1,11,-,TRBV29-1,CSVVGDNEQFF,TGCAGCGTTGTTGGGGACAATGAGCAGTTCTTC
few,TRBJ2-4,15,-,TRBV7-9,CASSLSLGRADIQYF,TGTGCCAGCAGCTTATCGCTGGGCAGGGCGGACATTCAGTACTTC
-,TRBJ1-1,14,TRBD1,TRBV3-1,CASSQERGPTEAFF,TGTGCCAGCAGCCAAGAAAGGGGGCCAACTGAAGCTTTCTTT
-,TRBJ2-7,13,-,TRBV3-1,CASSQVSFGEQYF,TGTGCCAGCAGCCAAGTTTCCTTCGGCGAGCAGTACTTC
-,TRBJ2-2,16,-,TRBV3-1,CASSQGLPGNTGELSF,TGTGCCAGCAGCCAAGGGCTTCCAGGGAACACCGGGGAGCTGTCTTTT
many,TRBJ2-7,18,TRBD1,TRBV2,CASSELLYRQGGTYEQYF,TGTGCCAGCAGTGAACTTTTATATCGACAGGGGGGAACCTACGAGCAGTACTTC
many,TRBJ2-7,13,-,TRBV20-1,CSARKAGVYEQYF,TGCAGTGCTAGGAAGGCCGGGGTGTACGAGCAGTACTTC
many,TRBJ2-7,14,TRBD1,TRBV5-1,CASSLGQGFVEQYF,TGCGCCAGCAGCTTGGGACAGGGGTTTGTCGAGCAGTACTTC
-,TRBJ1-1,12,-,TRBV20-1,CSRGEGNTEAFF,TGCAGCCGGGGGGAGGGGAACACTGAAGCTTTCTTT
many,TRBJ1-5,15,-,TRBV2,CASSWAANSNQPQHF,TGTGCCAGCAGCTGGGCAGCTAATAGCAATCAGCCCCAGCATTTT
few,TRBJ2-5,15,-,TRBV6-6,CASSYSSGVVETQYF,TGTGCCAGCAGTTACTCTTCGGGAGTTGTAGAGACCCAGTACTTC
few,TRBJ2-3,16,TRBD1,TRBV28,CASSKTGTENQDTQYF,TGTGCCAGCAGTAAAACCGGGACAGAGAACCAAGATACGCAGTATTTT
many,TRBJ1-6,17,-,TRBV20-1,CSARQGNIPSYNSPLHF,TGCAGTGCTAGGCAGGGGAATATCCCGTCCTATAATTCACCCCTCCACTTT
many,TRBJ1-5,14,-,TRBV15,CATSRDLALQPQHF,TGTGCCACCAGCAGAGATCTAGCGTTGCAGCCCCAGCATTTT
-,TRBJ2-7,14,-,TRBV20-1,CSASYGGTVVEQYF,TGCAGTGCTAGCTACGGGGGTACGGTGGTAGAGCAGTACTTC
many,TRBJ1-3,14,-,TRBV10-3,CAISELSSGNTIYF,TGTGCCATCAGTGAGCTAAGCTCTGGAAACACCATATATTTT
-,TRBJ1-2,13,TRBD1,TRBV3-1,CASSQQGVGGYTF,TGTGCCAGCAGCCAACAGGGGGTAGGTGGCTACACCTTC
many,TRBJ1-1,13,-,TRBV5-1,CASSSDRSVKAFF,TGCGCCAGCAGCTCAGACAGGAGCGTCAAAGCTTTCTTT
few,TRBJ2-1,16,TRBD2,TRBV11-1,CASSSVTSGGFVEQFF,TGTGCCAGCAGCTCGGTGACTAGCGGGGGGTTTGTTGAGCAGTTCTTC
-,TRBJ2-1,17,TRBD2,TRBV4-1,CASKETSGGIGYNEQFF,TGCGCCAGCAAGGAGACTAGCGGGGGAATAGGGTACAATGAGCAGTTCTTC
many,TRBJ2-5,17,-,TRBV5-6,CASSLIYPGGIQETQYF,TGTGCCAGCAGCTTGATCTATCCCGGAGGGATTCAAGAGACCCAGTACTTC
-,TRBJ1-5,15,TRBD1,TRBV6-6,CASSYSSGGDQPQHF,TGTGCCAGCAGTTACTCGTCAGGGGGTGACCAGCCCCAGCATTTT
-,TRBJ1-2,13,-,TRBV7-3,CASKAREGYGYTF,TGTGCCAGCAAGGCCCGGGAGGGCTATGGCTACACCTTC
-,TRBJ2-2,14,TRBD2,TRBV5-1,CASFGTSNTGELFF,TGCGCCAGCTTTGGGACTAGTAACACCGGGGAGCTGTTTTTT
-,TRBJ1-2,14,TRBD1,TRBV3-1,CASSPQEGADGYTF,TGTGCCAGCAGCCCCCAGGAGGGGGCAGATGGCTACACCTTC